Reported below is one TCR beta chain. The antigen remains unidentified. If patients had autoimmune disease history or systemic immunosuppression, they were excluded. The V gene lost 1 base and the J gene lost 2 bases, with 12 bases spanning the gap. The CDR3 contains 16 residues. The V gene's germline CDR1 is MDHEN and CDR2 SYDVKM. The source of the sample is a study of OX40 agonist ivuxolimab in advanced cancers. Study details: Dosing consisted of intravenous ivuxolimab at 0.01 to 10 mg/kg every 2 weeks. The study reported partial responses in three patients: one hepatocellular carcinoma, two cutaneous melanoma. Broader study findings: CD4+ and CD8+ blood T cells expanded clonally by week 6 at 0.1 to 3.0 mg/kg.

Here immunoSEQ multiplex PCR was the method, and the copy in TCRdb shows in-frame clones only, minus some. Among tens of thousands of clones listed, about 88% were seen once. The J gene is TRBJ1-5, the V gene TRBV28; D not certain. The TCR comes from an adult with an advanced solid tumor such as melanoma, head and neck, liver or kidney cancer. The source was CD4+ or CD8+ T cells sorted from blood, collected in a trial of the OX40 agonist ivuxolimab. For the CDR3, the DNA is TGTGCCAGCAGTTTATACCGGGCAGTTCGCAATCAGCCCCAGCATTTT. The encoded protein is CASSLYRAVRNQPQHF.